The 28 T cell receptor beta chains reported below all come from one sample, sequenced in a study of Ad26.COV2.S vaccination and SARS-CoV-2 variants. TCRdb's table, derived via immunoSEQ multiplex PCR, lists solely in-frame clones and lacks some. The sample carries roughly 140,000 clones, roughly 85% recorded once. Sequences were derived from peripheral blood, sampled after recovery from COVID-19. The source of these receptors is a human donor who had recovered from COVID-19.

The chain has TRBV6-5 and TRBJ1-1; D unresolved. Germline CDR1 and CDR2: MNHEY and SVGAGI. V lost 2 bases, J lost 6 bases, and 16 bases lay in between. The CDR3 totals 15 residues. The CDR3 here is CASSYQTPSSAEAFF. The CDR3 coding sequence is TGTGCCAGCAGTTACCAGACACCTTCAAGTGCTGAAGCTTTCTTT.

This clone showed up just once. The chain links TRBV19 to TRBJ2-4; a weak D match, TRBD1 (5 bases). The V gene lost 1 base and the J gene lost 6 bases, with 16 bases spanning the gap. This CDR3 comprises 16 residues. The V gene's germline CDR1 is LNHDA and CDR2 SQIVND (reference sequence). The CDR3: CASSIARPGLANIQYF. CDR3 coding DNA: TGTGCCAGTAGTATAGCCCGGCCAGGGTTGGCAAACATTCAGTACTTC.

This chain uses TRBV5-8 with TRBJ1-6; possibly TRBD1 for D (5 bases). Germline lookup yields CDR1 SGHTS and CDR2 YDEGEE. CDR3 size: 15 residues. Trimming removed 1 base at V and 10 bases at J, with 15 bases between. CDR3 sequence (DNA): TGTGCCAGCAGCTTGCTGGGGGAAGGGTTCTCACCCCTCCACTTT. It is translated as CASSLLGEGFSPLHF.

J is TRBJ1-2 and V is TRBV20-1, with a weak D call TRBD1 (5 bases). Trimming cost V 3 bases and J 3 bases, with 11 bases left between them. CDR1 and CDR2 (germline): DFQATT, SNEGSKA (reference sequence). The length of the CDR3 is 13 residues. CDR3 residues: CSASAGTDYGYTF. The CDR3 DNA follows: TGCAGTGCTAGTGCCGGGACGGACTATGGCTACACCTTC.

This sequence joins TRBV28 and TRBJ1-4; 10 positions agree with TRBD1. The CDR3 is 18 residues long. With V trimmed by 6 bases and J by 3 bases, 13 bases remained unmatched. The V gene's germline CDR1 is MDHEN and CDR2 SYDVKM. CDR3 region: CASRTIPGQGLANEKLFF. In DNA, the CDR3 is TGTGCCAGCAGAACCATTCCGGGACAGGGGTTGGCTAATGAAAAACTGTTTTTT.

The genes are TRBV7-2 and TRBJ1-2, with 7 bases aligning to TRBD1. The germline V gene encodes CDR1 SGHTA and CDR2 FQGNSA. The length of the CDR3 is 15 residues. V shed 3 bases and J 2 bases; nucleotides not matched to a gene: 6. Written as DNA, the CDR3 is TGTGCCAGCAGCTTGGGCAGGGGGAGGAACTATGGCTACACCTTC. It specifies CASSLGRGRNYGYTF.

This chain uses TRBV19 with TRBJ2-3; 7 positions agree with TRBD1. This CDR3 contains 17 residues. With V trimmed by 0 bases and J by 0 bases, 6 bases remained unmatched. The V gene's germline CDR1 is LNHDA and CDR2 SQIVND (reference sequence). The CDR3 region is CASSIDPTGLSTDTQYF. The CDR3 nucleotides are TGTGCCAGTAGTATAGATCCGACAGGGTTGAGCACAGATACGCAGTATTTT.

The chain has TRBV5-1 and TRBJ2-7; TRBD1 agrees at 10 bases. The CDR3 is made up of 16 amino acids. Germline V gene data show CDR1 as SGHRS and CDR2 as YFSETQ. V trimming: 3 bases; J trimming: 1 base; junction bases outside the gene matches: 7. CDR3 in amino acids: CASSWSPGQGSYEQYF. CDR3 nucleotide sequence: TGCGCCAGCAGCTGGTCACCGGGACAGGGGTCCTACGAGCAGTACTTC.

The chain is built from TRBV28 and TRBJ1-5; D ambiguous. Per the germline V gene, CDR1 is MDHEN and CDR2 is SYDVKM. The ends were cut back, 1 base at V and 3 bases at J, with 25 bases in the middle. This CDR3 contains 20 residues. CDR3 sequence (DNA): TGTGCCAGCAGTTTATACCCCCGCGGGAGAGGGAGAAGAGACAATCAGCCCCAGCATTTT. Amino acid sequence: CASSLYPRGRGRRDNQPQHF.

The rearrangement joins TRBV5-4 to TRBJ2-3; 10 positions match TRBD1. This CDR3 is built from 18 residues. The J segment lost 2 bases and the V segment lost 5 bases, leaving 14 bases of the junction unmatched. Germline V gene data show CDR1 as SGHNT and CDR2 as YYREEE (reference sequence). The DNA for the CDR3 is TGTGCCAGCAGACCGACAGGGGGCCGGAATAGTTTCACAGATACGCAGTATTTT. Its translation is CASRPTGGRNSFTDTQYF.

The CDR3 is CASPPHLEGWDTEAFF. In DNA, the CDR3 is TGTGCCAGCCCGCCCCACCTAGAGGGGTGGGACACTGAAGCTTTCTTT. The chain recombines TRBV7-8 with TRBJ1-1; a weak D match, TRBD1 (5 bases). Germline values: CDR1 SGHVS, CDR2 FQNEAQ. Trimming removed 8 bases at V and 3 bases at J, with 22 bases between. The CDR3 contains 16 residues.

DNA of the CDR3: TGCGCCAGCAGCTTAACAGGGAGTGGGACCCTTAACAATGAGCAGTTCTTC. This gives the protein CASSLTGSGTLNNEQFF. The V call is TRBV5-1, the J call TRBJ2-1, with D possibly being TRBD1 (6 bases). Germline-derived CDR1 and CDR2 are SGHRS and YFSETQ. With 2 bases removed from V and 5 bases from J, the gap between germline ends came to 20 bases. This CDR3 spans 17 amino acids.

The chain carries TRBV4-3 and TRBJ1-2; D is uncertain. V was pared by 1 base and J by 4 bases, with 10 bases between. Germline assignment: CDR1 LGHNA and CDR2 YSLEER. The CDR3 runs 14 residues. CDR3 protein: CASSQGLGFYGYTF. The CDR3, as DNA: TGCGCCAGCAGCCAAGGGTTGGGGTTCTATGGCTACACCTTC.

This clone was seen only once. The chain links TRBV28 to TRBJ1-5, with unresolved D. The CDR3 runs to 16 residues. V was pared by 3 bases and J by 1 base, with 13 bases between. Germline-derived CDR1 and CDR2 are MDHEN and SYDVKM. CDR3 coding DNA: TGTGCCAGCAGTTTGATCGGCGTCGCGAGCAATCAGCCCCAGCATTTT. Translated, it gives CASSLIGVASNQPQHF.

V and J are TRBV4-3 and TRBJ2-1; D remains ambiguous. The germline V gene has CDR1 LGHNA and CDR2 YSLEER. The CDR3 length is 13 residues. The V and J ends lost 1 base and 6 bases respectively, with 7 bases between them. CDR3 bases: TGCGCCAGCAGCCAAGTTGGAGCCAATGAGCAGTTCTTC. Amino acid sequence: CASSQVGANEQFF.

This clone turned up a few times. The gene calls are TRBV7-8 and TRBJ2-7; 8 bases agree with TRBD2. J was trimmed by 10 bases and V by 5 bases; bases with no gene match: 10. The V gene's germline CDR1 is SGHVS and CDR2 FQNEAQ. The CDR3 is 13 residues long. The CDR3 is CASSPRTAGEQYF. The CDR3 bases are TGTGCCAGCAGCCCGCGGACAGCGGGGGAACAGTACTTC.

About this clone: Distinct nucleotide sequences in the sample also encode this CDR3. This sequence joins TRBV20-1 and TRBJ2-7, with TRBD1 matching 7 bases. The CDR3 sequence is 16 residues long. Germline V gene sequence: CDR1 DFQATT, CDR2 SNEGSKA (reference sequence). The ends lost 3 bases at V and 0 bases at J; junction bases unmatched: 11. Here the CDR3 reads CSASAWGQKSSYEQYF. The CDR3 DNA reads as TGCAGTGCTAGTGCATGGGGACAGAAAAGCTCCTACGAGCAGTACTTC.

This clone was recorded at least ten times. J is TRBJ1-2 and V is TRBV7-8; 7 positions agree with TRBD1. The CDR3 loop spans 15 amino acids. V lost 6 bases, J lost 0 bases, and 7 bases stayed unmatched. Germline V gene lookup returns CDR1 SGHVS and CDR2 FQNEAQ. DNA of the CDR3: TGTGCCAGCAGTTTACACAGGGGTTCTAACTATGGCTACACCTTC. It specifies CASSLHRGSNYGYTF.

This chain links TRBV18 with TRBJ1-1; tentative D call: TRBD1 (5 bases). Germline lookup yields CDR1 KGHSH and CDR2 LQKENI. The CDR3 extends over 14 amino acids. Deletions cut 2 bases from V and 6 bases from J, with 13 bases between. Here the CDR3 DNA reads TGTGCCAGCTCACCATTCGGGGGAGCGGCTGAAGCTTTCTTT. This encodes CASSPFGGAAEAFF.

The V and J genes are TRBV3-1 (or the pseudogene TRBV3-2) and TRBJ2-1; TRBD2 matches 9 bases. CDR1 LGHDT and CDR2 YNNKEL come from the germline V gene (reference sequence). J was trimmed by 9 bases and V by 4 bases; bases with no gene match: 13. CDR3 size: 16 residues. The CDR3 loop reads CASSPRLADLLIEQFF. Written as DNA, the CDR3 is TGTGCCAGCAGCCCCCGACTAGCGGACCTACTCATTGAGCAGTTCTTC.

This chain uses TRBV4-1 with TRBJ1-1, with no clear D. The CDR3 runs to 13 residues. Between the trimmed V and J ends, which lost 4 bases and 5 bases, there was a span of 11 bases. Germline V gives CDR1 MGHRA, CDR2 YSYEKL. The CDR3 coding sequence is TGCGCCAGCAGCCGTCAACAAGGTACTGAAGCTTTCTTT. Its protein is CASSRQQGTEAFF.

This clone was seen a single time. CDR3 nucleotides: TGCGCCAGCAGCCAGGGGCCCCAAGAGACCCAGTACTTC. This translates into CASSQGPQETQYF. V usage is TRBV5-1 and J usage is TRBJ2-5, with a tentative D call TRBD1 (6 bases). CDR1 SGHRS and CDR2 YFSETQ come from the germline V gene. This CDR3 contains 13 residues. V was clipped by 4 bases and J by 1 base, with 8 bases between them.

V and J are TRBV5-1 and TRBJ1-1; D might be TRBD1 (5 bases). Germline CDR1 SGHRS, CDR2 YFSETQ. The CDR3 extends over 16 amino acids. Trimming left V 2 bases short and J 0 bases short, with 14 bases between. This CDR3 reads CASSFQGVGMNTEAFF. The CDR3 DNA sequence: TGCGCCAGCAGCTTTCAGGGAGTAGGTATGAACACTGAAGCTTTCTTT.

The chain is built from TRBV4-3 and TRBJ2-3; 7 bases are a match to TRBD1. Per germline, CDR1 LGHNA and CDR2 YSLEER. The CDR3 is 15 amino acids. The V and J ends lost 5 bases and 2 bases, in that order; junction bases with no gene match: 7. CDR3 nucleotide sequence: TGCGCCAGCAGCGATCGGACAGGAACCACAGATACGCAGTATTTT. It specifies CASSDRTGTTDTQYF.

DNA of the CDR3: TGTGCCAGCAGCGTAGTAGCCTCTCGGCAAGGTTCACCCCTCCACTTT. Encoded protein: CASSVVASRQGSPLHF. The chain carries TRBV9 and TRBJ1-6, with D unclear. Germline loops: CDR1 SGDLS, CDR2 YYNGEE. Deletions cut 0 bases from V and 9 bases from J, with 16 bases between. This CDR3 comprises 16 residues.

This rearrangement joins TRBV14 to TRBJ2-1; D is tentatively TRBD1 or TRBD2 (5 bases each). Trimming shortened V by 0 bases and J by 4 bases, and 13 bases separated the two germline ends. Germline V CDR1 and CDR2: SGHDN, FVKESK. CDR3 length: 16 residues. The CDR3 DNA follows: TGTGCCAGCAGCCAAGAAGGGACGGCCCATTACAATGAGCAGTTCTTC. It translates to CASSQEGTAHYNEQFF. The complete variable domain, with remaining parts taken from reference TRBV14 and TRBJ2-1, reads EAGVTQFPSHSVIEKGQTVTLRCDPISGHDNLYWYRRVMGKEIKFLLHFVKESKQDESGMPNNRFLAERTGGTYSTLKVQPAELEDSGVYFCASSQEGTAHYNEQFFGPGTRLTVL.

The chain joins TRBV12-5 to TRBJ2-2; no firm D call. The CDR3 loop spans 13 amino acids. Germline CDR1 and CDR2: LGHNT and FRNRAP. Deletions cut 2 bases from V and 1 base from J, with 2 bases between. CDR3 residues: CASGLLNTGELFF. CDR3 DNA sequence: TGTGCTAGTGGTTTGTTGAACACCGGGGAGCTGTTTTTT.

J is TRBJ2-1 and V is TRBV12-5, with D possibly being TRBD1 (6 bases). The CDR3 length is 11 residues. Trimming pared 5 bases from V and 9 bases from J, leaving 8 bases between. Germline lookup yields CDR1 LGHNT and CDR2 FRNRAP. In DNA, the CDR3 is TGTGCTAGTGGTCTGACAGGTGAGCAGTTCTTC. It codes for CASGLTGEQFF.